The 26 T cell receptor beta chains below all came from one sample that was sequenced in a study of blood T cell repertoires in COVID-19. Data came from immunoSEQ multiplex PCR; TCRdb stores just in-frame clones and leaves some out. The sample gives some 50,000 clones, 65% to 90% of which show up once; under 30% is in the top ten. Input material: peripheral blood. The origin of the receptors is a human donor in a cohort sampled during active COVID-19.

DNA of the CDR3: TGTGCCAGCAGAATACTAGCGGGAGTCGGGTACGAGCAGTACTTC. This translates into CASRILAGVGYEQYF. The chain employs TRBV6-5 and TRBJ2-7, with 11 bases fitting TRBD2. The CDR3 runs 15 residues. Germline V CDR1 and CDR2: MNHEY, SVGAGI. J was trimmed by 4 bases and V by 6 bases; bases with no gene match: 8.

The chain is built from TRBV5-1 and TRBJ2-2; 12 bases fit TRBD2. The J segment lost 5 bases and the V segment lost 3 bases, leaving 2 bases of the junction unmatched. Looked up from germline, CDR1 is SGHRS and CDR2 is YFSETQ. This CDR3 contains 15 residues. The CDR3 spells CASSSTSGRTGELFF. The CDR3 bases are TGCGCCAGCAGCTCAACTAGCGGGAGGACCGGGGAGCTGTTTTTT.

The chain combines TRBV18 with TRBJ1-4; unclear D gene. Germline V gene lookup returns CDR1 KGHSH and CDR2 LQKENI. Trimming shortened V by 0 bases and J by 0 bases, and 11 bases separated the two germline ends. This CDR3 is 17 amino acids long. CDR3 protein: CASSPPGVYATNEKLFF. DNA of the CDR3: TGTGCCAGCTCACCACCAGGAGTTTATGCAACTAATGAAAAACTGTTTTTT.

This clone is medium-sized by share. V and J are TRBV18 and TRBJ1-2; D possibly corresponds to TRBD1 (6 bases). V was cut by 6 bases and J by 6 bases, with 20 bases left in between. Germline V gives CDR1 KGHSH, CDR2 LQKENI. The CDR3 is 15 amino acids. CDR3 protein: CASSPVPGGSNGYTF. DNA of the CDR3: TGTGCCAGCTCCCCAGTACCGGGGGGCTCGAATGGCTACACCTTC. Full variable domain (remainder filled in from reference TRBV18 and TRBJ1-2): NAGVMQNPRHLVRRRGQEARLRCSPMKGHSHVYWYRQLPEEGLKFMVYLQKENIIDESGMPKERFSAEFPKEGPSILRIQQVVRGDSAAYFCASSPVPGGSNGYTFGSGTRLTVV.

The V and J genes are TRBV24-1 and TRBJ2-3, with D possibly TRBD1 on 6 matching bases. The CDR3 contains 17 residues. Trimming stripped 2 bases from V and 4 bases from J, with 18 bases between. The germline V gene encodes CDR1 KGHDR and CDR2 SFDVKD. The CDR3 bases are TGTGCCACCAGTGATTCGGGCACAGGGCGGAAATCAGATACGCAGTATTTT. Amino acid sequence: CATSDSGTGRKSDTQYF.

The rearrangement joins TRBV5-1 to TRBJ2-3, with 10 bases that match TRBD2. Germline trimming cut 0 bases from V and 1 base from J; bases unmatched to any gene: 5. Looked up from germline, CDR1 is SGHRS and CDR2 is YFSETQ. The CDR3 is 17 residues long. The CDR3 region has the DNA TGCGCCAGCAGCTTGGTGATAGCGGGGGGTGGCACAGATACGCAGTATTTT. Translated: CASSLVIAGGGTDTQYF. The full variable domain, with the rest looked up from reference TRBV5-1 and TRBJ2-3, is KAGVTQTPRYLIKTRGQQVTLSCSPISGHRSVSWYQQTPGQGLQFLFEYFSETQRNKGNFPGRFSGRQFSNSRSEMNVSTLELGDSALYLCASSLVIAGGGTDTQYFGPGTRLTVL.

This chain joins TRBV19 and TRBJ1-5, with 8 bases lining up with TRBD1. Germline V gene lookup returns CDR1 LNHDA and CDR2 SQIVND (reference sequence). Trimming took 1 base from V and 3 from J; bases not matched to a gene: 2. CDR3 length equals 15 residues. CDR3 coding DNA: TGTGCCAGTAGTATAGGGACAGGGCACAATCAGCCCCAGCATTTT. Its translation is CASSIGTGHNQPQHF.

This sequence joins TRBV5-6 and TRBJ1-2; no firm D call. Germline V gives CDR1 SGHDT, CDR2 YYEEEE. V lost 1 base and J lost 4, with 2 bases in between. This CDR3 region has 11 residues. CDR3 DNA: TGTGCCAGCAGCTTGCTCTATGGCTACACCTTC. Residues: CASSLLYGYTF.

This clone showed up just once. The rearrangement uses TRBV3-1 (or the pseudogene TRBV3-2) and TRBJ1-2; unclear D gene. This CDR3 is 13 amino acids long. The V gene's germline CDR1 is LGHDT and CDR2 YNNKEL (reference sequence). Trimming took 3 bases from V and 6 from J, leaving 11 bases between them. The chain's CDR3 is CASSHTTVHGYTF. CDR3 bases: TGTGCCAGCAGCCACACAACAGTTCATGGCTACACCTTC.

J is TRBJ1-2 and V is TRBV30; maybe TRBD1 (5 bases). Germline values: CDR1 GTSNPN, CDR2 SVGIG (reference sequence). The CDR3 sequence is 15 residues long. V lost 2 bases to trimming and J lost 8 bases, with 21 bases between them. CDR3 protein: CAWSPGAGRNLGYTF. CDR3 nucleotides: TGTGCCTGGAGTCCCGGGGCGGGGCGGAACCTCGGCTACACCTTC.

The genes are TRBV6-6 and TRBJ1-2; possible D gene TRBD1, 5 bases. With 5 bases removed from V and 8 bases from J, the gap between germline ends came to 21 bases. The CDR3 extends over 15 amino acids. Germline loops: CDR1 MNHNY, CDR2 SVGAGI (reference sequence). DNA of the CDR3: TGTGCCAGCAGTCCCCTGGGACTGCAGTCAATCGGCTACACCTTC. Its protein product is CASSPLGLQSIGYTF.

A single count supports this clone. CDR3 sequence (DNA): TGTGCCAGCAGCTTGGGACAGGGGGACACTCTCACAGATACGCAGTATTTT. It yields the protein CASSLGQGDTLTDTQYF. The chain has TRBV5-5 and TRBJ2-3, with TRBD1 matching over 9 bases. Trimming at V came to 0 bases and at J to 2 bases, leaving 7 bases not matched to a gene. CDR1 is SGHKS, CDR2 YYEKEE, per germline (reference sequence). The CDR3 contains 17 residues.

This rearrangement joins TRBV19 to TRBJ1-2; D ambiguous. In germline, CDR1 is LNHDA, CDR2 SQIVND (reference sequence). The CDR3 loop spans 15 amino acids. V lost 5 bases and J lost 3, with 16 bases in between. CDR3 DNA: TGTGCCAGTAGTTACGGGATTCCAGTTCACTATGGCTACACCTTC. Translating it yields CASSYGIPVHYGYTF.

CDR3 protein: CAISESIMTGNQPQHF. The CDR3 DNA follows: TGTGCCATCAGTGAGTCGATTATGACAGGAAATCAGCCCCAGCATTTT. The genes are TRBV10-3 and TRBJ1-5, with D possibly TRBD1 on 6 matching bases. Trimming took 0 bases from V and 4 from J, leaving 13 bases between them. The length of the CDR3 is 16 residues. Germline V gene data show CDR1 as ENHRY and CDR2 as SYGVKD.

This chain joins TRBV20-1 and TRBJ1-1; the match to TRBD1 covers 7 bases. CDR1 is DFQATT, CDR2 SNEGSKA, per germline (reference sequence). With V trimmed by 3 bases and J by 4 bases, 5 bases remained unmatched. The CDR3 runs to 13 residues. The CDR3 nucleotides are TGCAGTGCTAGTAGACAGGGAAGCACTGAAGCTTTCTTT. Its protein is CSASRQGSTEAFF.

The V and J genes are TRBV11-2 and TRBJ2-4, with 9 bases that match TRBD2. This CDR3 has 16 amino acids. The J segment lost 8 bases and the V segment lost 6 bases, leaving 14 bases of the junction unmatched. The germline V gene encodes CDR1 SGHAT and CDR2 FQNNGV. The DNA of the CDR3 is TGTGCCAGCAGTTTTTGGGGCGGGGGGGCCGACGACATTCAGTACTTC. It is translated as CASSFWGGGADDIQYF.

There are a few counts of this clone. The rearrangement joins TRBV3-1 (or the pseudogene TRBV3-2) to TRBJ1-6; TRBD1 agrees at 9 bases. V lost 3 bases to trimming and J lost 7 bases; unmatched junction nucleotides: 4. CDR3 size: 15 residues. Looked up from germline, CDR1 is LGHDT and CDR2 is YNNKEL (reference sequence). This CDR3 reads CASSQGQGYNSPLHF. The DNA of the CDR3 is TGTGCCAGCAGCCAGGGACAGGGATACAATTCACCCCTCCACTTT.

A single count supports this clone. The genes are TRBV5-3 and TRBJ2-5; TRBD2 matches 13 bases. TRBV5-3 is marked as an open reading frame, function uncertain. V was pared by 4 bases and J by 1 base, with 7 bases of the junction left unmatched. The CDR3 is 17 residues long. CDR3 sequence: CARSRRTSGGLQETQYF. CDR3 coding DNA: TGTGCCAGAAGCCGAAGGACTAGCGGGGGCCTCCAAGAGACCCAGTACTTC.

The chain couples TRBV28 to TRBJ2-5; 9 bases align to TRBD2. V lost 5 bases and J lost 4; bases outside the gene matches: 8. The CDR3 has 15 amino acids. Germline CDR1 is MDHEN and CDR2 is SYDVKM. The CDR3 nucleotides are TGTGCCAGCAGTGACTTTAGCGGGAGATCAGAGACCCAGTACTTC. Protein product: CASSDFSGRSETQYF.

The rearrangement joins TRBV7-9 to TRBJ2-5; TRBD2 aligns across 9 bases. The V and J ends lost 1 base and 5 bases, in that order; junction bases with no gene match: 8. The CDR3 spans 16 residues. In germline, CDR1 is SEHNR, CDR2 FQNEAQ (reference sequence). The CDR3 spells CASSLGLAGGQETQYF. In DNA, the CDR3 is TGTGCCAGCAGCTTAGGTCTTGCGGGGGGGCAGGAGACCCAGTACTTC.

The chain uses TRBV5-1 and TRBJ2-7; 7 nucleotides line up with TRBD2. In germline, CDR1 is SGHRS, CDR2 YFSETQ. V dropped 0 bases and J dropped 3; count of bases not matched to a gene: 9. There are 16 residues in the CDR3. The CDR3 coding sequence is TGCGCCAGCAGCTTGGGGGGTCTAGCGGTTTTCTACGAGCAGTACTTC. This sequence encodes CASSLGGLAVFYEQYF.

This sequence joins TRBV9 and TRBJ2-1, with 9 bases fitting TRBD2. The CDR3 covers 17 residues. V dropped 0 bases and J dropped 3; count of bases not matched to a gene: 7. Germline CDR1 SGDLS, CDR2 YYNGEE. The CDR3 loop reads CASSVGASSGVYNEQFF. DNA for the CDR3: TGTGCCAGCAGCGTAGGGGCATCTAGCGGGGTCTACAATGAGCAGTTCTTC.

The chain is built from TRBV3-1 (or the pseudogene TRBV3-2) and TRBJ2-3, with 8 positions matching TRBD1. V was pared by 1 base and J by 4 bases, with 1 base of the junction left unmatched. Looked up from germline, CDR1 is LGHDT and CDR2 is YNNKEL (reference sequence). This CDR3 has 14 amino acids. CDR3 in amino acids: CASSQGDRPDTQYF. The DNA of the CDR3 is TGTGCCAGCAGCCAAGGGGACAGGCCAGATACGCAGTATTTT.

This chain connects TRBV3-1 (or the pseudogene TRBV3-2) to TRBJ2-2, with 11 bases identical to TRBD1. Germline V gene lookup returns CDR1 LGHDT and CDR2 YNNKEL (reference sequence). This CDR3 is 15 amino acids long. Germline trimming cut 6 bases from V and 6 bases from J; bases unmatched to any gene: 6. The CDR3 loop is CASRTGQGAPGELFF. CDR3 nucleotides: TGTGCCAGCAGAACCGGACAGGGGGCTCCCGGGGAGCTGTTTTTT.

The chain uses TRBV28 and TRBJ2-3, with 10 bases aligning to TRBD2. This CDR3 is built from 16 residues. Germline V lookup: CDR1 MDHEN, CDR2 SYDVKM. Germline trimming cut 6 bases from V and 5 bases from J; bases unmatched to any gene: 11. The CDR3 nucleotides read TGTGCCAGCAGCCAAGGGGGTGCTAGCGGGGGAGATACGCAGTATTTT. This encodes CASSQGGASGGDTQYF.

V is TRBV2 and J is TRBJ1-2, with D unclear. Germline V CDR1 and CDR2: SNHLY, FYNNEI. This CDR3 has 15 amino acids. V was shortened by 0 bases and J by 3 bases, with 11 bases between the two germline ends. CDR3 sequence: CASSEALGSHYGYTF. DNA of the CDR3: TGTGCCAGCAGTGAAGCGCTTGGCAGTCACTATGGCTACACCTTC. Complete variable domain (other parts from reference TRBV2 and TRBJ1-2): EPEVTQTPSHQVTQMGQEVILRCVPISNHLYFYWYRQILGQKVEFLVSFYNNEISEKSEIFDDQFSVERPDGSNFTLKIRSTKLEDSAMYFCASSEALGSHYGYTFGSGTRLTVV.